The sequence of this T cell receptor (beta chain) was determined in a study of blood T cell repertoires in COVID-19. Study summary: Sites in the United States, Italy and Spain provided acute and convalescent COVID-19 samples. PBMCs, B-cell-depleted T cells, or T cells were the source of the cDNA or gDNA that made up the material.

Per the original data handling: The authors estimated nucleated cell counts from reference gene primer amplification. Some clones are missing from TCRdb's copy, which holds only in-frame ones; the method was immunoSEQ multiplex PCR. The V and J calls and the clone size are those of that table, but D and trimming were determined from the DNA. The data hold more than 20,000 clones, with about 75% observed a single time. The CDR3 loop spans 15 amino acids. The germline V and J ends were trimmed by 6 bases and 7 bases, with 21 bases remaining between them. The germline gives CDR1 MNHEY, CDR2 SVGAGI. This chain connects TRBV6-5 to TRBJ1-2; possible D gene TRBD1, 5 bases. Sample: peripheral blood. The receptor was isolated from a man older than 75 with active or convalescent COVID-19. This chain's CDR3 is CASSPREGPFRGYTF. The CDR3 DNA reads as TGTGCCAGCAGCCCCAGGGAGGGACCGTTCCGTGGCTACACCTTC.